This passage covers 28 T cell receptor beta chains from one sample sequenced in a study of blood T cells in healthy people across ages. The authors ran a second PCR of roughly 7 to 11 cycles using a sample-barcoded 5' primer and a J-beta primer mix. TCRdb re-derived calls from the 5' RACE reads in MiXCR, one entry per CDR3 protein. This sample carries around 1.5 million distinct CDR3 sequences, 42% of them seen once, and the ten largest clones take 7.9%. Material for sequencing was blood. These receptors were obtained from a woman under 30 in good health.

The rearrangement links TRBV20-1 to TRBJ2-3; the match to TRBD2 covers 14 bases. Germline lookup yields CDR1 DFQATT and CDR2 SNEGSKA (reference sequence). The trim removed 1 base at V and 6 bases at J, leaving 9 bases unmatched. The CDR3 covers 17 residues. The CDR3 bases are TGCAGTGCTAGAGCGGGACTAGCGGGGGTTAGGCCGGATACGCAGTATTTT. As protein: CSARAGLAGVRPDTQYF.

The chain carries TRBV15 and TRBJ1-4; 8 bases are shared with TRBD1. CDR1 is LNHNV, CDR2 YYDKDF, per germline (reference sequence). The CDR3 covers 21 residues. J lost 7 bases, V lost 0 bases, and 22 bases had no gene match. As DNA, the CDR3 is TGTGCCACCAGCAGAGATCTCTCCGATTTTTATGGTGGACAGGGCTCTGAAAAACTGTTTTTT. Residues: CATSRDLSDFYGGQGSEKLFF.

The chain couples TRBV7-2 to TRBJ1-6; a possible D gene is TRBD1 (5 bases). Germline V gene sequence: CDR1 SGHTA, CDR2 FQGNSA. The CDR3 covers 14 residues. Trimming took off 0 bases at V and 12 bases at J, with 12 bases between the two ends. In DNA, the CDR3 is TGTGCCAGCAGCTTAGCGGACATGAGAGTACCCCTCCACTTT. Translating it yields CASSLADMRVPLHF. Full variable domain (outside the CDR3, taken from reference TRBV7-2 and TRBJ1-6): GAGVSQSPSNKVTEKGKDVELRCDPISGHTALYWYRQSLGQGLEFLIYFQGNSAPDKSGLPSDRFSAERTGGSVSTLTIQRTQQEDSAVYLCASSLADMRVPLHFGNGTRLTVT.

The CDR3 DNA sequence: TGCAGCGTTGAACGAGGAGTGGGGTTCGCTGAAGCTTTCTTT. It codes for CSVERGVGFAEAFF. This chain joins TRBV29-1 and TRBJ1-1; the D is unclear. CDR1 is SQVTM, CDR2 ANQGSEA, per germline. This CDR3 comprises 14 residues. Trimming removed 2 bases from V and 6 bases from J, with 16 bases in between.

The V call is TRBV20-1, the J call TRBJ1-1; D remains ambiguous. The CDR3 loop spans 15 amino acids. The germline V gene encodes CDR1 DFQATT and CDR2 SNEGSKA (reference sequence). The ends were cut back, 3 bases at V and 0 bases at J, with 14 bases in the middle. The CDR3 nucleotides read TGCAGTGCTAGTAGTTCAGTGACGGTGAACACTGAAGCTTTCTTT. This sequence encodes CSASSSVTVNTEAFF.

The gene calls are TRBV4-2 and TRBJ2-7, with D possibly matching TRBD2 (6 bases). Germline CDR1 is LGHNA and CDR2 is YNFKEQ. This CDR3 spans 16 amino acids. V lost 1 base and J lost 0, with 13 bases in between. The CDR3 DNA reads as TGTGCCAGCAGCCAAGTCGGCGGGACGAGCTCCTACGAGCAGTACTTC. Translation: CASSQVGGTSSYEQYF.

Ten or more counts support this clonotype. J is TRBJ2-7 and V is TRBV12-3 or TRBV12-4; 7 nucleotides match TRBD1. The CDR3 contains 14 residues. Trimming took 6 bases from V and 2 from J; bases not matched to a gene: 7. CDR3 region: CASSPPGGTYEQYF. The CDR3 DNA is TGTGCCAGCAGCCCCCCAGGGGGTACCTACGAGCAGTACTTC.

The chain links TRBV4-1 to TRBJ1-1; perhaps TRBD1 as D (5 bases). Per the germline V gene, CDR1 is MGHRA and CDR2 is YSYEKL. There are 16 residues in the CDR3. Trimming removed 5 bases at V and 1 base at J, with 17 bases between. CDR3 protein: CASSSQGWQGNTEAFF. The CDR3 DNA sequence: TGCGCCAGCAGCAGTCAAGGTTGGCAGGGGAACACTGAAGCTTTCTTT.

V gene TRBV10-3 combines with J gene TRBJ1-2; D is undetermined. The V gene lost 1 base and the J gene lost 7 bases, with 13 bases spanning the gap. Germline values: CDR1 ENHRY, CDR2 SYGVKD. This CDR3 spans 14 amino acids. DNA of the CDR3: TGTGCCATCAGTGAGTTGATACCACGGGGTGGCTACACCTTC. Encoded protein: CAISELIPRGGYTF.

This chain connects TRBV2 to TRBJ2-5, with D tentatively TRBD1 or TRBD2 (6 bases each). The CDR3 totals 11 residues. Trimming removed 11 bases from V and 11 bases from J, with 18 bases in between. Looked up from germline, CDR1 is SNHLY and CDR2 is FYNNEI. DNA for the CDR3: TGTGCCGGAGGGGGTTACAATGAGCAGTACTTC. It translates to CAGGGYNEQYF.

This clonotype was observed a handful of times. This chain connects TRBV7-2 to TRBJ2-3; 7 bases match TRBD2. The V segment lost 7 bases and the J segment 4 bases; nucleotides outside the gene matches: 11. CDR3 length: 15 amino acids. In germline, CDR1 is SGHTA, CDR2 FQGNSA. The CDR3 is CASTSAGAVADTQYF. The CDR3 DNA follows: TGTGCCAGCACCTCCGCGGGAGCGGTAGCAGATACGCAGTATTTT.

The V call is TRBV27, the J call TRBJ2-7; D possibly corresponds to TRBD1 (5 bases). Germline CDR1 and CDR2: MNHEY and SMNVEV (reference sequence). This CDR3 has 13 residues. V was shortened by 6 bases and J by 0 bases, with 9 bases between the two germline ends. The CDR3 nucleotides read TGTGCCAGCAGACAGGTTTACTCCTACGAGCAGTACTTC. Its protein is CASRQVYSYEQYF.

A few counts support this clonotype. V usage is TRBV20-1 and J usage is TRBJ1-2; 9 nucleotides match TRBD1. The CDR3 has 12 amino acids. Germline V gene data show CDR1 as DFQATT and CDR2 as SNEGSKA (reference sequence). The trim removed 6 bases at V and 7 bases at J, leaving 6 bases unmatched. CDR3 DNA sequence: TGCAGTGCGGTACAGGGGGCCTCTGGCTACACCTTC. Residues: CSAVQGASGYTF.

This clonotype was seen a handful of times. The chain uses TRBV6-1 and TRBJ2-3; D might be TRBD2 (6 bases). V lost 1 base to trimming and J lost 1 base, with 12 bases between them. CDR3 length equals 16 residues. The germline CDR1 and CDR2 sequences are MNHNS and SASEGT. Written as DNA, the CDR3 is TGTGCCAGCAGTGAAGTTCGGGGGATAGGCACAGATACGCAGTATTTT. It specifies CASSEVRGIGTDTQYF.

Regarding this clonotype: A much bigger clone sits one base away, suggesting this may be a read error. The chain employs TRBV2 and TRBJ2-5; no reliable D call. The germline gives CDR1 SNHLY, CDR2 FYNNEI. Trimming stripped 2 bases from V and 4 bases from J, with 14 bases between. The CDR3 spans 15 residues. The CDR3 spells CASSENRPIPETQYF. The DNA of the CDR3 is TGTGCCAGCAGTGAAAACCGGCCGATCCCAGAGACCCAGTACTTC.

V and J are TRBV12-3 or TRBV12-4 and TRBJ1-4; the D is unclear. The V gene lost 8 bases and the J gene lost 0 bases, with 13 bases spanning the gap. This CDR3 has 15 amino acids. Here the CDR3 reads CASLVSGTTNEKLFF. The CDR3 DNA reads as TGTGCCAGCTTGGTTTCCGGCACAACTAATGAAAAACTGTTTTTT.

V gene TRBV7-6 combines with J gene TRBJ2-3, with 9 bases identical to TRBD1. V dropped 5 bases and J dropped 2; count of bases not matched to a gene: 5. This CDR3 is 15 amino acids long. Germline CDR1 and CDR2: SGHVS and FNYEAQ. CDR3 region: CASSGGTGHTDTQYF. CDR3 DNA: TGTGCCAGCAGCGGGGGGACAGGGCACACAGATACGCAGTATTTT.

The gene calls are TRBV6-2 or TRBV6-3 and TRBJ1-6; D is uncertain. The V and J ends lost 7 bases and 11 bases respectively, with 21 bases between them. CDR1 MNHEY and CDR2 SVGEGT come from the germline V gene. CDR3 size: 15 residues. The CDR3 DNA reads as TGTGCCAGCACGCCCGCCGACATCTTATCGGCACCCCTCCACTTT. This gives the protein CASTPADILSAPLHF.

The rearrangement joins TRBV6-5 to TRBJ1-4; unclear D gene. V lost 4 bases and J 2 bases, leaving 8 bases between the germline ends. The CDR3 is 14 amino acids. CDR1 MNHEY and CDR2 SVGAGI come from the germline V gene. The CDR3 reads CASSLWRTNEKLFF. The CDR3 DNA reads TGTGCCAGCAGTTTATGGCGGACTAATGAAAAACTGTTTTTT.

This chain links TRBV12-5 with TRBJ2-5; D tentatively fits TRBD1 or TRBD2 (5 bases each). The end of the DNA aligns better with TRBJ2-7, so the J call may be wrong. The CDR3 is 17 amino acids. Germline loops: CDR1 LGHNT, CDR2 FRNRAP. The CDR3 DNA is TGTGCTAGTGGTTTGGCCCCAAAGGACGAGGGGCCCTACGAGCAGTACTTC. This gives the protein CASGLAPKDEGPYEQYF.

The rearrangement links TRBV27 to TRBJ2-1, with D possibly TRBD2 on 6 matching bases. The CDR3 covers 14 residues. V was clipped by 3 bases and J by 7 bases, with 13 bases between them. Germline V CDR1 and CDR2: MNHEY, SMNVEV (reference sequence). The CDR3 is CASSFSGPQNEQFF. DNA for the CDR3: TGTGCCAGCAGTTTCAGCGGGCCGCAGAATGAGCAGTTCTTC.

V usage is TRBV29-1 and J usage is TRBJ1-1; the D gene is possibly TRBD1 (5 bases). The CDR3 is 14 residues long. Deletions cut 6 bases from V and 0 bases from J, with 14 bases between. The germline V gene has CDR1 SQVTM and CDR2 ANQGSEA. The CDR3 DNA is TGCAGCGTGGCCGGACACGGTGTGAACACTGAAGCTTTCTTT. It translates to CSVAGHGVNTEAFF.

This clonotype has just a few counts. The V call is TRBV6-5, the J call TRBJ1-2, with D perhaps matching TRBD1 (5 bases). CDR1 is MNHEY and CDR2 is SVGAGI in the germline V gene. The V end lost 2 bases, the J end lost 6 bases, and 22 bases lay between the germline ends. This CDR3 contains 17 residues. CDR3 nucleotides: TGTGCCAGCAGTTACCGGACGAAAGGGGCGCGATCAAATGGCTACACCTTC. Protein sequence: CASSYRTKGARSNGYTF.

The J gene is TRBJ1-1, the V gene TRBV12-3 or TRBV12-4; 7 bases are a match to TRBD1. V dropped 2 bases and J dropped 8; count of bases not matched to a gene: 2. The CDR3 length is 12 residues. CDR3 DNA sequence: TGTGCCAGCAGTTTATTGACAGGGGAAGCTTTCTTT. Its translation: CASSLLTGEAFF.

Points on this clonotype: A much more abundant neighbour one base away suggests this may be a read error. The rearrangement joins TRBV4-2 to TRBJ2-2; 8 positions agree with TRBD1. The junction had 4 bases not matched to a gene; V was cut back by 1 base and J by 6 bases. This CDR3 has 15 residues. Per the germline V gene, CDR1 is LGHNA and CDR2 is YNFKEQ. CDR3 nucleotides: TGTGCCAGCAGCCAAGTCGAACAGGGGGCCGGGGAGCTGTTTTTT. It encodes CASSQVEQGAGELFF.

CDR3 in amino acids: CASSLREGLPGELFF. The DNA of the CDR3 is TGTGCCAGCAGTTTGCGGGAGGGCCTCCCCGGGGAGCTGTTTTTT. The J gene is TRBJ2-2, the V gene TRBV27, with 9 bases that match TRBD2. The CDR3 consists of 15 residues. CDR1 is MNHEY, CDR2 SMNVEV, per germline (reference sequence). Losses at the gene ends were 3 bases for V and 6 bases for J; bases not matched to a gene: 5.

The chain couples TRBV5-5 to TRBJ2-7; D call uncertain. Trimming cost V 4 bases and J 5 bases, with 10 bases left between them. Germline lookup yields CDR1 SGHKS and CDR2 YYEKEE (reference sequence). The length of the CDR3 is 12 residues. This CDR3 is CASSTSIHEQYF. CDR3 DNA sequence: TGTGCCAGCAGCACAAGCATCCACGAGCAGTACTTC.

This clonotype was counted a few times. The genes are TRBV5-1 and TRBJ2-1; the D gene is possibly TRBD1 (6 bases). Trimming took off 4 bases at V and 3 bases at J, with 11 bases between the two ends. CDR3 size: 14 residues. Germline loops: CDR1 SGHRS, CDR2 YFSETQ. CDR3 region: CASSTGQHYNEQFF. CDR3 bases: TGCGCCAGCAGCACAGGACAGCACTACAATGAGCAGTTCTTC.